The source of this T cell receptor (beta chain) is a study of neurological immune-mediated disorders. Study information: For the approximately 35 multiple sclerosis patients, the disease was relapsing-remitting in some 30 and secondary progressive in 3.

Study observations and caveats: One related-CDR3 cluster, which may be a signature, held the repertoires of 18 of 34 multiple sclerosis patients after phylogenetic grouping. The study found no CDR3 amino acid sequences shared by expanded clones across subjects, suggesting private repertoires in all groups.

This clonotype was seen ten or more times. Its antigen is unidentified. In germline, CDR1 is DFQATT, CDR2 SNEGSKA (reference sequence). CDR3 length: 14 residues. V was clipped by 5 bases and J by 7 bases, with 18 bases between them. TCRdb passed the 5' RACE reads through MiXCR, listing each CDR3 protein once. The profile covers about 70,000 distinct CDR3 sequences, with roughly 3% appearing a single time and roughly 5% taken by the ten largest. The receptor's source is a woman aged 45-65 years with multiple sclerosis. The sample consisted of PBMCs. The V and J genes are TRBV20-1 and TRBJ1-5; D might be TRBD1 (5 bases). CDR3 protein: CSAEPDGGDQPQHF. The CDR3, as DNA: TGCAGTGCTGAACCGGACGGCGGGGACCAGCCCCAGCATTTT.